These 10 T cell receptor beta chains were sequenced from one sample in a study of blood T cell repertoires in COVID-19. The assay was immunoSEQ multiplex PCR, and TCRdb's table has in-frame clones only and misses some. The sample has 25,000 to 35,000 clones; 65% to 70% are singletons. The sample taken for sequencing was peripheral blood. These receptors all stem from a human donor in a cohort sampled during active COVID-19.

This clone was recorded a few times. The rearrangement joins TRBV18 to TRBJ2-5; D not resolved. V was shortened by 6 bases and J by 3 bases, with 5 bases between the two germline ends. There are 11 residues in the CDR3. CDR1 is KGHSH and CDR2 is LQKENI in the germline V gene. CDR3 DNA sequence: TGTGCCAGCTCCCCCGAAGAGACCCAGTACTTC. Its protein is CASSPEETQYF.

The rearrangement uses TRBV18 and TRBJ2-7; D ambiguous. The germline V gene has CDR1 KGHSH and CDR2 LQKENI. Trimming removed 1 base at V and 5 bases at J, with 12 bases between. The CDR3 has 14 amino acids. The CDR3 DNA reads TGTGCCAGCTCACCACTAAGCAACGGAGACGAGCAGTACTTC. Its translation: CASSPLSNGDEQYF.

The chain's CDR3 is CASSEEYSNQPQHF. The CDR3, as DNA: TGTGCCAGCAGTGAAGAATATAGCAATCAGCCCCAGCATTTT. The chain uses TRBV2 and TRBJ1-5; D uncertain. Germline lookup yields CDR1 SNHLY and CDR2 FYNNEI. This CDR3 is built from 14 residues. V lost 1 base to trimming and J lost 0 bases, with 4 bases between them.

The rearrangement uses TRBV2 and TRBJ2-5, with TRBD2 as a possible D gene (5 bases). The CDR3 extends over 12 amino acids. V lost 4 bases and J 3 bases, leaving 6 bases between the germline ends. Germline CDR1 reads SNHLY; CDR2 reads FYNNEI. CDR3 amino acids: CASSVEEETQYF. Written as DNA, the CDR3 is TGTGCCAGCAGTGTGGAGGAAGAGACCCAGTACTTC.

This clone was found a few times. The rearrangement joins TRBV27 to TRBJ2-1; a possible D gene is TRBD2 (6 bases). The CDR3 covers 14 residues. Per the germline V gene, CDR1 is MNHEY and CDR2 is SMNVEV (reference sequence). V was shortened by 7 bases and J by 3 bases, with 13 bases between the two germline ends. For the CDR3, the DNA is TGTGCCAGCACAACCGGGACTTTCTACAATGAGCAGTTCTTC. Amino acid sequence: CASTTGTFYNEQFF.

J is TRBJ2-7 and V is TRBV19; D call uncertain. In germline, CDR1 is LNHDA, CDR2 SQIVND (reference sequence). Trimming removed 3 bases from V and 0 bases from J, with 9 bases in between. This CDR3 is built from 14 residues. This CDR3 reads CASSIAVNSYEQYF. The CDR3 nucleotides are TGTGCCAGTAGTATTGCAGTTAACTCCTACGAGCAGTACTTC.

V and J are TRBV5-1 and TRBJ2-7, with 10 bases fitting TRBD1. Germline loops: CDR1 SGHRS, CDR2 YFSETQ. Trimming cost V 2 bases and J 4 bases; bases outside gene matches: 9. The CDR3 has 16 amino acids. CDR3 sequence reads: CASSFSPGQGSYEQYF. The CDR3 bases are TGCGCCAGCAGCTTCTCACCGGGACAGGGGTCGTACGAGCAGTACTTC.

The chain combines TRBV7-8 with TRBJ2-3; 8 bases are shared with TRBD2. Trimming at V came to 5 bases and at J to 4 bases, leaving 14 bases not matched to a gene. Germline CDR1 reads SGHVS; CDR2 reads FQNEAQ. This CDR3 is 17 amino acids long. The CDR3 nucleotides are TGTGCCAGCAGCGGATCGGGGGGGGCGCGAGCCGCAGATACGCAGTATTTT. Its protein is CASSGSGGARAADTQYF.

This clone has ten or more counts. The CDR3, as DNA: TGTGCCAGCAGTGAAGTGGGACAGGTCCTCCACACCTTC. Its translation is CASSEVGQVLHTF. V usage is TRBV2 and J usage is TRBJ1-2; 8 nucleotides align to TRBD1. Germline values: CDR1 SNHLY, CDR2 FYNNEI. The CDR3 has 13 amino acids. V trimming: 1 base; J trimming: 12 bases; junction bases outside the gene matches: 7.

The chain combines TRBV27 with TRBJ1-1; D is uncertain. CDR1 MNHEY and CDR2 SMNVEV come from the germline V gene (reference sequence). The length of the CDR3 is 14 residues. V lost 2 bases and J 1 base, leaving 8 bases between the germline ends. The CDR3 loop is CASSLTRGNTEAFF. The CDR3 coding sequence is TGTGCCAGCAGTTTAACCCGGGGGAACACTGAAGCTTTCTTT.